The clone carrying this T cell receptor (beta chain) was detected ten times or more. As yet, its antigen is unknown. Quantitative barcoded 5'-RACE was used to prepare TCR beta libraries. TCRdb processed the 5' RACE reads anew with MiXCR; each CDR3 protein has one entry. The sample has around 22,000 distinct CDR3 sequences, 10% to 15% seen once; the top ten hold 30% to 45%. The entry originates in a study of CD8 T cells in ankylosing spondylitis. General study points: Those disease-linked clones were CD8+; they were also relatively rare in peripheral blood.

Trimming shortened V by 3 bases and J by 6 bases, and 8 bases separated the two germline ends. CDR3 size: 12 residues. The sequenced sample consisted of blood. This sequence was found in a male donor with ankylosing spondylitis or in good health (not recorded which). The chain combines TRBV12-3 or TRBV12-4 with TRBJ1-1; D call uncertain. CDR3 nucleotides: TGTGCCAGCAGTTTCGGATATTCTGAAGCTTTCTTT. Encoded protein: CASSFGYSEAFF.